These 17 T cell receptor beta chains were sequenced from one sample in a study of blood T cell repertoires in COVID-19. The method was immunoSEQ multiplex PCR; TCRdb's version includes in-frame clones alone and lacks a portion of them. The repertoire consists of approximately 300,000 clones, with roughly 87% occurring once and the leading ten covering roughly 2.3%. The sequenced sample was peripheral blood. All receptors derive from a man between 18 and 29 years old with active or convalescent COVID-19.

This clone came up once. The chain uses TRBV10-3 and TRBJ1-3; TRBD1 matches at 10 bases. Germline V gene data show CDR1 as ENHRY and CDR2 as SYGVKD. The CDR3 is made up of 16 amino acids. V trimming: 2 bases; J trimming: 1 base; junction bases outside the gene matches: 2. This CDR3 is CAISEDRGPSGNTIYF. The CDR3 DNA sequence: TGTGCCATCAGTGAGGACAGGGGGCCTTCTGGAAACACCATATATTTT.

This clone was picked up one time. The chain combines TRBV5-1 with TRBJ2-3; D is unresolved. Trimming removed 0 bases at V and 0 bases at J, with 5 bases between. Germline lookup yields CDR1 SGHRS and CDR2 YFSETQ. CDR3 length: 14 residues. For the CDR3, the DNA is TGCGCCAGCAGCTTGGGGCAGAGCACAGATACGCAGTATTTT. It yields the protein CASSLGQSTDTQYF.

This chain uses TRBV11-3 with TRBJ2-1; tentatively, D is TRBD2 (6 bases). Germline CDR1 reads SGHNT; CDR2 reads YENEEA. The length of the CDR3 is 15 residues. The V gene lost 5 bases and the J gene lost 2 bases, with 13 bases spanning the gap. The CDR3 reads CASSTQAGPYNEQFF. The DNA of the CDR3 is TGTGCCAGCAGCACCCAAGCGGGCCCCTACAATGAGCAGTTCTTC.

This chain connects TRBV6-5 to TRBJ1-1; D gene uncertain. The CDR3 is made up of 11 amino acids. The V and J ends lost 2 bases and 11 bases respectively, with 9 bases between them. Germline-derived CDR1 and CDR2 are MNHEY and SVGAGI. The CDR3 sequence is CASSYQRVAFF. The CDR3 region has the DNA TGTGCCAGCAGTTACCAGCGCGTGGCTTTCTTT.

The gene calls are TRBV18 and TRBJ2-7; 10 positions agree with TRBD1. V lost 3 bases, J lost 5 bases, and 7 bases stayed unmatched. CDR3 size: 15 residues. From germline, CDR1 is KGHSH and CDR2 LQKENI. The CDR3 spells CASSPPRDRGHEQYF. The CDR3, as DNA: TGTGCCAGCTCACCCCCGAGGGACAGGGGCCACGAGCAGTACTTC. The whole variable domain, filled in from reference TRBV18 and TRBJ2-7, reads NAGVMQNPRHLVRRRGQEARLRCSPMKGHSHVYWYRQLPEEGLKFMVYLQKENIIDESGMPKERFSAEFPKEGPSILRIQQVVRGDSAAYFCASSPPRDRGHEQYFGPGTRLTVT.

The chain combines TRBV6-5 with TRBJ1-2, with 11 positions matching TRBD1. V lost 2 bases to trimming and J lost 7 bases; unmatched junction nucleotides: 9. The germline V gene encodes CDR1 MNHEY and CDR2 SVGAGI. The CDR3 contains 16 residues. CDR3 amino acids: CASSYSRGTGGIGYTF. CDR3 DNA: TGTGCCAGCAGTTACAGTCGGGGGACAGGGGGTATTGGCTACACCTTC.

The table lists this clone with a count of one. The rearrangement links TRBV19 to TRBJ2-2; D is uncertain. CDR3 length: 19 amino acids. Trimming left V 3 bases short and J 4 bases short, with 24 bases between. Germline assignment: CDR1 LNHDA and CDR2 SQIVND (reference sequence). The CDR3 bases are TGTGCCAGTAGTATCCGACTTCGGTCGTCCAAATCGGGCACCGGGGAGCTGTTTTTT. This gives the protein CASSIRLRSSKSGTGELFF.

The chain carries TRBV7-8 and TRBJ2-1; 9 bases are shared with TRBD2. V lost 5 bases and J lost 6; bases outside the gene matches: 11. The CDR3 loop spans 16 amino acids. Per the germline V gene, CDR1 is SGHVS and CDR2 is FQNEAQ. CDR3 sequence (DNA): TGTGCCAGCAGCACCTTAGCGGGAGCCTTCTTCAATGAGCAGTTCTTC. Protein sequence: CASSTLAGAFFNEQFF.

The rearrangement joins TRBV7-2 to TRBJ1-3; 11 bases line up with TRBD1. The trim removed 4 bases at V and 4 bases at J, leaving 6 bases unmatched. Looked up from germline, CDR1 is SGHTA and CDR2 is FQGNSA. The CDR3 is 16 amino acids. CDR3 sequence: CASSSRTGGSGNTIYF. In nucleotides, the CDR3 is TGTGCCAGCAGCTCCCGGACAGGGGGCTCCGGAAACACCATATATTTT.

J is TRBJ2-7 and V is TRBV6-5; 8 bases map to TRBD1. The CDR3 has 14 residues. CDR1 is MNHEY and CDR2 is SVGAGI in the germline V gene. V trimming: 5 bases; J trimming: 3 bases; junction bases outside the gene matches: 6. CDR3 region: CASSNRGEYYEQYF. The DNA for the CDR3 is TGTGCCAGCAGTAACAGGGGGGAGTACTACGAGCAGTACTTC.

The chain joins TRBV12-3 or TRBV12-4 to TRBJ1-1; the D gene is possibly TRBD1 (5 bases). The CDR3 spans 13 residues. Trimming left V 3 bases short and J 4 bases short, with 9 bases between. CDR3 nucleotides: TGTGCCAGCAGTTTGTTTGGGGCCACTGAAGCTTTCTTT. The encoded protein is CASSLFGATEAFF.

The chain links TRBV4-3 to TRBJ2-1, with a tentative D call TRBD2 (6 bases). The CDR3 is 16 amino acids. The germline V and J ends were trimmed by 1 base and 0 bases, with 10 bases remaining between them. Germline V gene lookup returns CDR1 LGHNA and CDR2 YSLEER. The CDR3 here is CASSQAPGGSYNEQFF. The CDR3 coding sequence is TGCGCCAGCAGCCAAGCTCCCGGGGGCTCCTACAATGAGCAGTTCTTC.

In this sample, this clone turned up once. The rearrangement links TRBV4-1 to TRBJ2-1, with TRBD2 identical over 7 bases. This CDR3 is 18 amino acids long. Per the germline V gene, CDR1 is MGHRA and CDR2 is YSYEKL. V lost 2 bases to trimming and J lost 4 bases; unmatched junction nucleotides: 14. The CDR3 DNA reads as TGCGCCAGCAGCCAACCCTACTCCGAGCGGGGCCTTTACAATGAGCAGTTCTTC. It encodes CASSQPYSERGLYNEQFF.

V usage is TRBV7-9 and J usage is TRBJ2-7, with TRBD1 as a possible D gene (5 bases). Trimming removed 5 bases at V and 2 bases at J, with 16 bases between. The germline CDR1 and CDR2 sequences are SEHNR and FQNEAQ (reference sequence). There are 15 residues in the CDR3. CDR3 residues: CASSNTYRRTYEQYF. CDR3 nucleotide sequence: TGTGCCAGCAGCAATACTTACAGGCGAACCTACGAGCAGTACTTC.

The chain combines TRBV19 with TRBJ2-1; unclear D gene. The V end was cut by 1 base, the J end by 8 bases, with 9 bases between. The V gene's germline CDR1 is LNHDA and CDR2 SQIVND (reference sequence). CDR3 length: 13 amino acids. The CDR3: CASSIGSSDEQFF. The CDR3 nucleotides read TGTGCCAGTAGTATAGGGTCCTCGGATGAGCAGTTCTTC.

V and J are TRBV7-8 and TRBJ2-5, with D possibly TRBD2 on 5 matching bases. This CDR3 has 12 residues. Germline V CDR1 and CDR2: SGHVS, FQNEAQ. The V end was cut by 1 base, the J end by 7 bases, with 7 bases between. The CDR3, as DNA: TGTGCCAGCAGCTTAGAGGGAGTGACCCAGTACTTC. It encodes CASSLEGVTQYF.

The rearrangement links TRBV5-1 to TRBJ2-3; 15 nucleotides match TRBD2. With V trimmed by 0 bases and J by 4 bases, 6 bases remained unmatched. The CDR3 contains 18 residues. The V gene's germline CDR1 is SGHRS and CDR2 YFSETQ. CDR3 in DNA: TGCGCCAGCAGCTTGGGGAGGACTAGCGGGGGGGCCCCAGATACGCAGTATTTT. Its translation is CASSLGRTSGGAPDTQYF.